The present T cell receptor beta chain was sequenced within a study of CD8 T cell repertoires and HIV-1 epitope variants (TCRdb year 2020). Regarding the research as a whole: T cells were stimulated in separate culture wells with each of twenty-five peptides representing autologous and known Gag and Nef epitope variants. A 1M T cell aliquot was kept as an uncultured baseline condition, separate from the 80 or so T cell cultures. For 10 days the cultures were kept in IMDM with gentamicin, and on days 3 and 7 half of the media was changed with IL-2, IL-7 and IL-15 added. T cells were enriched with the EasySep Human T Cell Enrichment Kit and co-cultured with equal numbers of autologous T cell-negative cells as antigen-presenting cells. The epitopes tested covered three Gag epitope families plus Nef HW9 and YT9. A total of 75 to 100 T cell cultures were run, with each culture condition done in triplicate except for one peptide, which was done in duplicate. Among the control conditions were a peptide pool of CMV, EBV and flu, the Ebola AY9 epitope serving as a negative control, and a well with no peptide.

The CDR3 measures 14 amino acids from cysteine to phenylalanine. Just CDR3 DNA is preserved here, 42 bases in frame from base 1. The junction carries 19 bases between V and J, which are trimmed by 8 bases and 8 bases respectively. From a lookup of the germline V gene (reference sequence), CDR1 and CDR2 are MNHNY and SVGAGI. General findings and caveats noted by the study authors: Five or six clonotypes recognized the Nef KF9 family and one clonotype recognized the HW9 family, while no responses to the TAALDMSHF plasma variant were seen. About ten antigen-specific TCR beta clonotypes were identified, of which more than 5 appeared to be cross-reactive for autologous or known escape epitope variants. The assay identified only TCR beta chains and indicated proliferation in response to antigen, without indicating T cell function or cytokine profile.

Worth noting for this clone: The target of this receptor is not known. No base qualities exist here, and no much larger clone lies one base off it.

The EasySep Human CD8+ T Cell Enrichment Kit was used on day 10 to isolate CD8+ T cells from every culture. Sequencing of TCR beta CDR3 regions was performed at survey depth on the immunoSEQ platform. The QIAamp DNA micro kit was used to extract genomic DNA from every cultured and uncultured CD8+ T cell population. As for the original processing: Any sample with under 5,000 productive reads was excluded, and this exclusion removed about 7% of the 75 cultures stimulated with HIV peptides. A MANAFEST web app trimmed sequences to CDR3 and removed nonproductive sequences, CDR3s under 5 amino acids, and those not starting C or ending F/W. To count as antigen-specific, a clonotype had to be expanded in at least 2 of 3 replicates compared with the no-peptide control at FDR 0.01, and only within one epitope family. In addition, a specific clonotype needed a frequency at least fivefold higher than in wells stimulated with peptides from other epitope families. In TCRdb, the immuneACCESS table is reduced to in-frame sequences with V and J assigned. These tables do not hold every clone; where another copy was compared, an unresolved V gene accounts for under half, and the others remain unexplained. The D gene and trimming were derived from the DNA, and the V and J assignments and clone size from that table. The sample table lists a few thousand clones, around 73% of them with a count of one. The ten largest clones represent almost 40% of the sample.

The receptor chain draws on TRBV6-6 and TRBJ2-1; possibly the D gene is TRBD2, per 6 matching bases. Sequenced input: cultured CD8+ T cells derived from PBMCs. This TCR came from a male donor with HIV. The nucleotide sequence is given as TGTGCCAGCGGAAGGGACTCCGGGGACCATGAGCAGTTCTTC. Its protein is CASGRDSGDHEQFF.